This note documents a single TCR beta chain sequence. Its antigen is undetermined. These data are taken from a study of CD8+CD57+ T cells in acquired aplastic anemia. Looking at the study overall: The study obtained an average of approximately 2.9 ug of DNA from sorted CD4+ and CD8+ cells.

This CDR3 is 14 amino acids long. Trimming took 5 bases from V and 4 from J; bases not matched to a gene: 6. CDR3 and TCR beta VDJ profiling relied on a genomic DNA template. TCRdb itself ran the reads through MiXCR, one entry per CDR3 protein. The sample shows 250,000 to 300,000 distinct CDR3 sequences, around three fifths of them seen only once. Study-level results: Patients and healthy controls showed no significant CD8+ Simpson's diversity difference. Found in both controls and patients were twenty-nine CD8+ CDR3 sequences.

The rearrangement joins TRBV12-3 or TRBV12-4 to TRBJ1-1; 8 bases are shared with TRBD1. Sequenced material: sorted CD4+, CD8+, or CD8+CD57+ T cells (not recorded which) from PBMCs. This TCR was recovered from a human donor with severe aplastic anemia or a healthy control (not recorded which). CDR3 protein: CASSPTGGGTEAFF. The CDR3 DNA is TGTGCCAGCAGTCCCACAGGGGGAGGCACTGAAGCTTTCTTT.